These T cell receptor delta chains were read from a single sample in a study of human gamma delta and Vdelta1 T cells. No antigen is known for these receptors. TCRdb reanalysed the PCR reads with CATT. The table shows over 10,000 delta-chain clones, with roughly 53% occurring only once. The sequencing input was Vdelta1 gamma-delta T cells from blood grown in culture (DOT cells). These receptors all stem from a human donor in good health. Both conserved end residues are part of each CDR3. The order of the fields is J gene, clone size, D gene, V gene, CDR3 protein, CDR3 DNA. A D gene is named only where the DNA matches it firmly. Clone size appears in some rows only: once, few, many, or a class for an expanded clone.

J gene: TRDJ3; clone size: NA; D gene: NA; V gene: TRDV1; CDR3 protein: CALGEPTYAGKSWDTRQMFF; CDR3 DNA: TGTGCTCTTGGGGAACCCACCTACGCGGGGAAATCCTGGGACACCCGACAGATGTTTTTC
J gene: TRDJ1; clone size: NA; D gene: NA; V gene: TRDV1; CDR3 protein: CALGDSSFTHLATDKLIF; CDR3 DNA: TGTGCTCTTGGGGATAGTTCCTTTACTCATCTGGCCACCGATAAACTCATCTTT
J gene: TRDJ1; clone size: few; D gene: TRDD3; V gene: TRDV1; CDR3 protein: CALGDRPRGGIHYWYTDKLIF; CDR3 DNA: TGTGCTCTTGGGGATCGCCCCCGAGGGGGGATTCATTACTGGTACACCGATAAACTCATCTTT
J gene: TRDJ1; clone size: few; D gene: TRDD3; V gene: TRDV1; CDR3 protein: CALGYPPPGINSERVLGDTRGTDKLIF; CDR3 DNA: TGTGCTCTTGGGTATCCGCCACCCGGAATAAATTCCGAACGGGTACTGGGGGATACGCGGGGGACCGATAAACTCATCTTT
J gene: TRDJ1; clone size: NA; D gene: NA; V gene: TRDV1; CDR3 protein: CALGECCDRGGGTDKLIF; CDR3 DNA: TGTGCTCTTGGGGAATGTTGTGACCGGGGTGGAGGAACCGATAAACTCATCTTT
J gene: TRDJ1; clone size: NA; D gene: NA; V gene: TRDV1; CDR3 protein: CALGGFRAPGHTDKLIF; CDR3 DNA: TGTGCTCTTGGGGGGTTCCGCGCCCCGGGTCACACCGATAAACTCATCTTT
J gene: TRDJ1; clone size: NA; D gene: TRDD3; V gene: TRDV1; CDR3 protein: CALGELMVGDTRWYTDKLIF; CDR3 DNA: TGTGCTCTTGGGGAACTTATGGTGGGGGATACCAGATGGTACACCGATAAACTCATCTTT
J gene: TRDJ1; clone size: NA; D gene: NA; V gene: TRDV1; CDR3 protein: CALGDPSPAWVDKLIF; CDR3 DNA: TGTGCTCTTGGGGATCCCTCTCCTGCCTGGGTCGATAAACTCATCTTT
J gene: TRDJ1; clone size: NA; D gene: TRDD3; V gene: TRDV1; CDR3 protein: CALGESWSGYPTGGPRYTDKLIF; CDR3 DNA: TGTGCTCTTGGGGAATCCTGGTCTGGCTACCCCACTGGGGGTCCCAGGTACACCGATAAACTCATCTTT
J gene: TRDJ1; clone size: NA; D gene: NA; V gene: TRDV1; CDR3 protein: CALGESGIRGGDDKLIF; CDR3 DNA: TGTGCTCTTGGGGAATCAGGGATAAGAGGCGGGGACGATAAACTCATCTTT
J gene: TRDJ1; clone size: NA; D gene: TRDD3; V gene: TRDV1; CDR3 protein: CALGEHTGGLLGKLIF; CDR3 DNA: TGTGCTCTTGGGGAACATACTGGGGGCCTCCTCGGTAAACTCATCTTT
J gene: TRDJ4; clone size: few; D gene: NA; V gene: TRDV1; CDR3 protein: CALGTPYRLRPLIF; CDR3 DNA: TGTGCTCTTGGGACCCCCTACCGGCTAAGACCCCTGATCTTT
J gene: TRDJ3; clone size: NA; D gene: NA; V gene: TRDV1; CDR3 protein: CALGDTSRWSPSWDTRQMFF; CDR3 DNA: TGTGCTCTTGGGGACACGTCACGGTGGTCACCCTCCTGGGACACCCGACAGATGTTTTTC
J gene: TRDJ1; clone size: NA; D gene: NA; V gene: TRDV1; CDR3 protein: CALGELQVGGSLFYTDKLIF; CDR3 DNA: TGTGCTCTTGGGGAGCTCCAGGTTGGGGGTTCCCTTTTCTACACCGATAAACTCATCTTT
J gene: TRDJ1; clone size: NA; D gene: NA; V gene: TRDV1; CDR3 protein: CALGEPPSPSYRRLVGDSTTDKLIF; CDR3 DNA: TGTGCTCTTGGGGAACCCCCTTCCCCTTCCTATCGGCGTTTGGTGGGGGATTCAACCACCGATAAACTCATCTTT
J gene: TRDJ1; clone size: few; D gene: NA; V gene: TRDV1; CDR3 protein: CALGLPFPDKLIF; CDR3 DNA: TGTGCTCTTGGGCTACCATTTCCCGATAAACTCATCTTT
J gene: TRDJ1; clone size: few; D gene: TRDD3; V gene: TRDV1; CDR3 protein: CALEEKASRTGGYEYHTDKLIF; CDR3 DNA: TGTGCTCTTGAGGAAAAGGCGTCGCGTACTGGGGGATACGAATACCACACCGATAAACTCATCTTT
J gene: TRDJ1; clone size: NA; D gene: TRDD3; V gene: TRDV1; CDR3 protein: CALGGLRSLGDTDKLIF; CDR3 DNA: TGTGCTCTTGGGGGGCTAAGGTCGCTGGGGGACACCGATAAACTCATCTTT
J gene: TRDJ1; clone size: NA; D gene: TRDD3; V gene: TRDV1; CDR3 protein: CALGEKSWGTPTDKLIF; CDR3 DNA: TGTGCTCTTGGGGAAAAGTCCTGGGGGACCCCAACCGATAAACTCATCTTT
J gene: TRDJ1; clone size: NA; D gene: TRDD3; V gene: TRDV1; CDR3 protein: CALGELPSPPRQLGDTSYTDKLIF; CDR3 DNA: TGTGCTCTTGGGGAACTCCCCTCTCCCCCACGACAACTGGGGGATACATCGTACACCGATAAACTCATCTTT
J gene: TRDJ1; clone size: NA; D gene: NA; V gene: TRDV1; CDR3 protein: CALGGPLLRILETDKLIF; CDR3 DNA: TGTGCTCTTGGGGGGCCTCTCCTTAGAATACTGGAGACCGATAAACTCATCTTT
J gene: TRDJ1; clone size: NA; D gene: TRDD3; V gene: TRDV1; CDR3 protein: CALGEPPTSPVLGEALPYTDKLIF; CDR3 DNA: TGTGCTCTTGGGGAACCCCCCACTTCCCCAGTACTGGGGGAAGCCCTTCCTTACACCGATAAACTCATCTTT
J gene: TRDJ1; clone size: few; D gene: TRDD3; V gene: TRDV1; CDR3 protein: CALGDPGGGYTDKLIF; CDR3 DNA: TGTGCTCTTGGGGACCCTGGGGGAGGGTACACCGATAAACTCATCTTT
J gene: TRDJ1; clone size: NA; D gene: NA; V gene: TRDV1; CDR3 protein: CALGPFLPSRTGLNTDKLIF; CDR3 DNA: TGTGCTCTTGGGCCCTTCCTTCCTTCGCGTACTGGGCTGAACACCGATAAACTCATCTTT
J gene: TRDJ1; clone size: NA; D gene: TRDD3; V gene: TRDV1; CDR3 protein: CALGAALGKGLQVLGDRHQVADKLIF; CDR3 DNA: TGTGCTCTTGGGGCGGCCCTCGGAAAGGGACTCCAAGTACTGGGGGATAGGCACCAGGTGGCTGATAAACTCATCTTT
J gene: TRDJ1; clone size: once; D gene: NA; V gene: TRDV1; CDR3 protein: CALGDANPSAGLTDKLIF; CDR3 DNA: TGTGCTCTTGGGGACGCGAACCCTTCCGCGGGCCTCACCGATAAACTCATCTTT
J gene: TRDJ1; clone size: NA; D gene: TRDD3; V gene: TRDV1; CDR3 protein: CALGPAGPGGKYTDKLIF; CDR3 DNA: TGTGCTCTTGGGCCCGCCGGTCCTGGGGGAAAGTACACCGATAAACTCATCTTT
J gene: TRDJ1; clone size: NA; D gene: TRDD3; V gene: TRDV1; CDR3 protein: CALGERWRKQTRLGDKAGTDKLIF; CDR3 DNA: TGTGCTCTTGGGGAGAGGTGGAGAAAACAGACTCGACTGGGGGATAAGGCTGGAACCGATAAACTCATCTTT
J gene: TRDJ1; clone size: once; D gene: NA; V gene: TRDV1; CDR3 protein: CALGEGRPYAAGAYTDKLIF; CDR3 DNA: TGTGCTCTTGGGGAAGGCCGGCCCTACGCAGCTGGGGCTTACACCGATAAACTCATCTTT
J gene: TRDJ1; clone size: NA; D gene: TRDD3; V gene: TRDV1; CDR3 protein: CALGDLAFPTTGGVEVGGPDKLIF; CDR3 DNA: TGTGCTCTTGGGGACCTGGCCTTCCCCACTACTGGGGGAGTTGAGGTAGGAGGACCCGATAAACTCATCTTT
J gene: TRDJ1; clone size: few; D gene: NA; V gene: TRDV1; CDR3 protein: CALGEPHPYVRPDTDKLIF; CDR3 DNA: TGTGCTCTTGGGGAACCTCATCCTTACGTCCGCCCGGACACCGATAAACTCATCTTT
J gene: TRDJ1; clone size: once; D gene: TRDD3; V gene: TRDV1; CDR3 protein: CALGALLPTTLLGDTADKLIF; CDR3 DNA: TGTGCTCTTGGGGCGCTCCTTCCTACCACTTTACTGGGGGATACTGCCGATAAACTCATCTTT
J gene: TRDJ1; clone size: medium-sized; D gene: TRDD3; V gene: TRDV1; CDR3 protein: CALGERRRSGLLGVLYTDKLIF; CDR3 DNA: TGTGCTCTTGGGGAACGCCGCCGCTCAGGGCTACTGGGGGTCTTGTACACCGATAAACTCATCTTT
J gene: TRDJ1; clone size: NA; D gene: TRDD3; V gene: TRDV1; CDR3 protein: CALGELEWVLTGGNTDKLIF; CDR3 DNA: TGTGCTCTTGGGGAACTAGAATGGGTCCTAACTGGGGGTAACACCGATAAACTCATCTTT
J gene: TRDJ1; clone size: few; D gene: NA; V gene: TRDV1; CDR3 protein: CALGELRFFLPPWGRKGDTDKLIF; CDR3 DNA: TGTGCTCTTGGGGAACTTCGATTCTTCCTACCACCCTGGGGGAGAAAGGGGGACACCGATAAACTCATCTTT
J gene: TRDJ1; clone size: NA; D gene: TRDD3; V gene: TRDV1; CDR3 protein: CALGELLIPSEGSHDFGGYWFKGVYTDKLIF; CDR3 DNA: TGTGCTCTTGGGGAACTACTAATACCTAGTGAGGGGTCGCATGACTTCGGGGGATACTGGTTTAAAGGGGTGTACACCGATAAACTCATCTTT
J gene: TRDJ1; clone size: few; D gene: NA; V gene: TRDV1; CDR3 protein: CALGDRGGTFAVGTDKLIF; CDR3 DNA: TGTGCTCTTGGGGACCGTGGGGGTACTTTTGCTGTGGGCACCGATAAACTCATCTTT
J gene: TRDJ1; clone size: NA; D gene: TRDD3; V gene: TRDV1; CDR3 protein: CALGASSNFPAGDTGADKLIF; CDR3 DNA: TGTGCTCTTGGGGCATCCTCCAATTTCCCTGCGGGGGATACGGGGGCCGATAAACTCATCTTT
J gene: TRDJ1; clone size: few; D gene: NA; V gene: TRDV1; CDR3 protein: CALGELAQVGALCTDKLIF; CDR3 DNA: TGTGCTCTTGGGGAACTAGCCCAGGTGGGGGCCCTGTGCACCGATAAACTCATCTTT
J gene: TRDJ1; clone size: few; D gene: TRDD2; V gene: TRDV1; CDR3 protein: CALGGLPNEYGGWYTDKLIF; CDR3 DNA: TGTGCTCTTGGAGGCCTTCCTAATGAATATGGGGGTTGGTACACCGATAAACTCATCTTT
J gene: TRDJ1; clone size: few; D gene: NA; V gene: TRDV1; CDR3 protein: CALGERGDSTGPDKLIF; CDR3 DNA: TGTGCTCTTGGGGAGCGAGGGGACTCAACGGGACCCGATAAACTCATCTTT
J gene: TRDJ1; clone size: NA; D gene: NA; V gene: TRDV1; CDR3 protein: CALGELKHPFPGFTDKLIF; CDR3 DNA: TGTGCTCTTGGGGAACTCAAACACCCCTTCCCCGGATTTACCGATAAACTCATCTTT